This T cell receptor (beta chain) came from a study of OX40 agonist ivuxolimab in advanced cancers. Assay: immunoSEQ multiplex PCR; the TCRdb copy retains only in-frame clones and omits some. The repertoire holds some 73,000 clones, with more than 80% as singletons. The source was CD4+ or CD8+ T cells sorted from blood, collected in a trial of the OX40 agonist ivuxolimab. The receptor was derived from an adult with an advanced solid tumor such as melanoma, head and neck, liver or kidney cancer.

CDR3 coding DNA: TGCGCCAGCAGCCAAACCGGGGAAGCCTTCGGATACGAGCAGTACTTC. It encodes CASSQTGEAFGYEQYF. The chain is built from TRBV4-1 and TRBJ2-7; maybe TRBD2 (5 bases). CDR1 is MGHRA and CDR2 is YSYEKL in the germline V gene. The CDR3 contains 16 residues. The germline V and J ends were trimmed by 2 bases and 4 bases, with 18 bases remaining between them.